This T cell receptor beta chain was obtained from a study of blood T cell repertoires in COVID-19. Study background: COVID-19 samples collected from the United States, Italy and Spain covered acute and convalescent phases. PBMCs, B-cell-depleted T cells, or T cells were the source of the cDNA or gDNA that made up the material.

In the source study's methods: Estimates of nucleated cell counts were drawn from the amplification of reference gene primers. TCRdb keeps only in-frame clones here, not all; method: immunoSEQ multiplex PCR. The V and J calls and clone size come from that table; D and trimming were worked out from the DNA. The data hold some 250,000 clones, with about 86% observed a single time. V lost 2 bases, J lost 3 bases, and 14 bases lay in between. CDR3 size: 15 residues. Germline V lookup: CDR1 SGHDT, CDR2 YYEEEE. The receptor was derived from a woman in her 30s who had recovered from COVID-19. The chain joins TRBV5-6 to TRBJ1-1; no firm D call. The sequencing input was peripheral blood. CDR3 region: CASSFSSTGYTEAFF. The CDR3 region has the DNA TGTGCCAGCAGCTTCTCCTCAACGGGTTACACTGAAGCTTTCTTT.